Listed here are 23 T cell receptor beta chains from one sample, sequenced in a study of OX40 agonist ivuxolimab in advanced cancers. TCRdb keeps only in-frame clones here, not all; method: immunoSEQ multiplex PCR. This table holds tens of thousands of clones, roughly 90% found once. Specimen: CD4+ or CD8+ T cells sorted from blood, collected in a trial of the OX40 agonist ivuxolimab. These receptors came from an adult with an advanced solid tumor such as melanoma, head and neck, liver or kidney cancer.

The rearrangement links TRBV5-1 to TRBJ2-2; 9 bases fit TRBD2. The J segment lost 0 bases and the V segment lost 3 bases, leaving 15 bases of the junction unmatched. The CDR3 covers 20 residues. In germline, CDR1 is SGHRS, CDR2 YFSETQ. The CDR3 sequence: CASSSGGASGTYANTGELFF. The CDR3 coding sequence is TGCGCCAGCAGCTCGGGAGGGGCTAGCGGGACCTACGCGAACACCGGGGAGCTGTTTTTT.

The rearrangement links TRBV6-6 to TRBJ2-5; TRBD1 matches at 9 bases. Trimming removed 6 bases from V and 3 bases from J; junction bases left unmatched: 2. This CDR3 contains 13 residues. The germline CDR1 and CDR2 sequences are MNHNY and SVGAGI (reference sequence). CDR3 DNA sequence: TGTGCCAGCAGCCGGGACAGGGAAGAGACCCAGTACTTC. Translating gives CASSRDREETQYF.

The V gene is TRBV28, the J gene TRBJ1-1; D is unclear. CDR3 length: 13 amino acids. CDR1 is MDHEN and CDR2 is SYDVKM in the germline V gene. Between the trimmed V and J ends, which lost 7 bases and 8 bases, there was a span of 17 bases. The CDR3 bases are TGTGCCAGCATCCTGACTGGGCGCCGCGAAGCTTTCTTT. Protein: CASILTGRREAFF.

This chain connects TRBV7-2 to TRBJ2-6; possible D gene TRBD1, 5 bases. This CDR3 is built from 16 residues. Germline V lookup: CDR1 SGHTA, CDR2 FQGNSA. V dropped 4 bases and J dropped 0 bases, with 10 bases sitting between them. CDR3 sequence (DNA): TGTGCCAGCAGCTATAGACAGTACTCTGGGGCCAACGTCCTGACTTTC. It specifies CASSYRQYSGANVLTF. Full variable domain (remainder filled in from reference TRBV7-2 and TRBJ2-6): GAGVSQSPSNKVTEKGKDVELRCDPISGHTALYWYRQSLGQGLEFLIYFQGNSAPDKSGLPSDRFSAERTGGSVSTLTIQRTQQEDSAVYLCASSYRQYSGANVLTFGAGSRLTVL.

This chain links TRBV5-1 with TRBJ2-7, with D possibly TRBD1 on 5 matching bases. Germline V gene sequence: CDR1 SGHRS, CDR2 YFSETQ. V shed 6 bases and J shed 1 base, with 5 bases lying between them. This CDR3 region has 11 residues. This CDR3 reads CASKGSYEQYF. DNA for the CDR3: TGCGCCAGCAAGGGGTCCTACGAGCAGTACTTC.

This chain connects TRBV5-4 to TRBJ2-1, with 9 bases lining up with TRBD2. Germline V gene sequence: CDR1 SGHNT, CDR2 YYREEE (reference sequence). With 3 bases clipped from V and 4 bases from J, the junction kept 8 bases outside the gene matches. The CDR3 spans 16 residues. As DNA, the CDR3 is TGTGCCAGCAGCTCTATAGCGGGAGTAGGGTACAATGAGCAGTTCTTC. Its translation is CASSSIAGVGYNEQFF.

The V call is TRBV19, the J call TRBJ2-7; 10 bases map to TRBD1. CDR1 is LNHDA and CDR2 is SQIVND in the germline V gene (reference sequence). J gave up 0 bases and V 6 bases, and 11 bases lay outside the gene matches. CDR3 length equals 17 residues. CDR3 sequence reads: CASSRGPDRGYSYEQYF. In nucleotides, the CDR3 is TGTGCCAGTAGCCGGGGGCCGGACAGGGGGTACTCCTACGAGCAGTACTTC.

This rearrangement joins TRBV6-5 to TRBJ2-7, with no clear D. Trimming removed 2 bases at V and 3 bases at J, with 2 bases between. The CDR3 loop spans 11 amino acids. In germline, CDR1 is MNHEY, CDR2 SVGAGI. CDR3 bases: TGTGCCAGCAGTTACCTCTACGAGCAGTACTTC. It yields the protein CASSYLYEQYF.

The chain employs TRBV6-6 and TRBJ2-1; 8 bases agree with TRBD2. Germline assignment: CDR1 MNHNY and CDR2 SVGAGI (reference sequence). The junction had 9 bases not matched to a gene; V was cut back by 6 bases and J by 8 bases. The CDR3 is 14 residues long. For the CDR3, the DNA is TGTGCCAGCAGATTTCCGGGACTAGTCTATGAGCAGTTCTTC. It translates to CASRFPGLVYEQFF.

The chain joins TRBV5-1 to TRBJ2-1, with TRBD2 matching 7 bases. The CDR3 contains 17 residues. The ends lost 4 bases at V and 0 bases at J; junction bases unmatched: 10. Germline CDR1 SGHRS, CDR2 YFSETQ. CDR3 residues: CASSPIRGVSSYNEQFF. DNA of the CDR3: TGCGCCAGCAGCCCTATCCGGGGGGTAAGCTCCTACAATGAGCAGTTCTTC.

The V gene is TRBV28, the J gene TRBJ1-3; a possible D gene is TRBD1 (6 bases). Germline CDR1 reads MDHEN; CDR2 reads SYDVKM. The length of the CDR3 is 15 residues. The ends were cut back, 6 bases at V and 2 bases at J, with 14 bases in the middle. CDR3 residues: CASSPGDLAGNTIYF. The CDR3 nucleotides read TGTGCCAGCAGCCCAGGGGATTTGGCTGGAAACACCATATATTTT.

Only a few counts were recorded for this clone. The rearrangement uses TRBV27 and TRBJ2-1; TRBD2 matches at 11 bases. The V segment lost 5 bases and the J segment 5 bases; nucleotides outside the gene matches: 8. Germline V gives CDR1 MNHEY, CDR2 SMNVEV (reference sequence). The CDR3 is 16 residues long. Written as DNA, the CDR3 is TGTGCCAGCAGTCGAGGGCTGGGACTAGCGGACAATGAGCAGTTCTTC. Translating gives CASSRGLGLADNEQFF.

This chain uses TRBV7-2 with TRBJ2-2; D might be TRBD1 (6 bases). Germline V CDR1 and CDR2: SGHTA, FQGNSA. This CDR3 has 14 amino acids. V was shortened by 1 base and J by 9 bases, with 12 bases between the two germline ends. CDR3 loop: CASSLDFRGRELFF. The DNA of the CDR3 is TGTGCCAGCAGCTTAGATTTCAGGGGTCGGGAGCTGTTTTTT.

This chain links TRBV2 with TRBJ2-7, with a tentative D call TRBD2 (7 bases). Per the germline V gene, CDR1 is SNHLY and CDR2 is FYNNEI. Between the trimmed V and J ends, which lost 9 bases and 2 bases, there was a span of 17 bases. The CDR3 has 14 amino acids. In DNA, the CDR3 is TGTGCCAGGTCGCGGGGGCGCTCGGCCTACGAGCAGTACTTC. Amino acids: CARSRGRSAYEQYF.

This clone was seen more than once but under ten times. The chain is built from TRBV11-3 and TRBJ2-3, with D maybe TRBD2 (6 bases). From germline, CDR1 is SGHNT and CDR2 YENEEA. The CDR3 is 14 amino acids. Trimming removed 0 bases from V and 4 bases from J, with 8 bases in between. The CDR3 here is CASSLELAADTQYF. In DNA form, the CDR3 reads TGTGCCAGCAGCTTAGAACTAGCCGCAGATACGCAGTATTTT.

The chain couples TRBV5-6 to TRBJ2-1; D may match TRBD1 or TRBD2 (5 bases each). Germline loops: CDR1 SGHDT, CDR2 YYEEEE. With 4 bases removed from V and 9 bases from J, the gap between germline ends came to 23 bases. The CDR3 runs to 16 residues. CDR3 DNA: TGTGCCAGCAGCCAGGGAGTAACCCCGGGATCCATTGAGCAGTTCTTC. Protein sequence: CASSQGVTPGSIEQFF.

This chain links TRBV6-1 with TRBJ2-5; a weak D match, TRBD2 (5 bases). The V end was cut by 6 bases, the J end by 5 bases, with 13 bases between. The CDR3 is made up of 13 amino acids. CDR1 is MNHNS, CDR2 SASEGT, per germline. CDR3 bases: TGTGCCAGCAGCCCCTCGGGGAAGGAGACCCAGTACTTC. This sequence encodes CASSPSGKETQYF.

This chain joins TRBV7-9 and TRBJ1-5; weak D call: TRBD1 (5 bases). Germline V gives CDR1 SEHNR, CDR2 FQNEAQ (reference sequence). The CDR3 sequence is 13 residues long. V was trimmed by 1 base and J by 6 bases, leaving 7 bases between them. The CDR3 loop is CASSLEGPQPQHF. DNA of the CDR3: TGTGCCAGCAGCTTAGAGGGACCTCAGCCCCAGCATTTT.

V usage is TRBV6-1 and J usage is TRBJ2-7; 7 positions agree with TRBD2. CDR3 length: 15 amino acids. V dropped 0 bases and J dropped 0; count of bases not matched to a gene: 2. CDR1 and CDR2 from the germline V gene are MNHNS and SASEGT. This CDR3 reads CASSEAAGASYEQYF. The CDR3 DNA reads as TGTGCCAGCAGTGAAGCTGCGGGAGCCTCCTACGAGCAGTACTTC.

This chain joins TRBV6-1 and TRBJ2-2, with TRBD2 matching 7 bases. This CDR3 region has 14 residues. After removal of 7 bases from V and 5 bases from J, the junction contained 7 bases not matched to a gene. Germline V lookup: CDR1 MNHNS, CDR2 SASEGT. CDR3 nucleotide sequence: TGTGCCAGCACCCGGGGAGGGAGGACCGGGGAGCTGTTTTTT. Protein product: CASTRGGRTGELFF.

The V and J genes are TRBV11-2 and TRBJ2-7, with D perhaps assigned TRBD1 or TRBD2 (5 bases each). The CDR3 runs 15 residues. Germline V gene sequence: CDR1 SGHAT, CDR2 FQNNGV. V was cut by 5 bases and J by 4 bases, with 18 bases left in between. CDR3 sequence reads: CASSPAPRGEYEQYF. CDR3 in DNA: TGTGCCAGCAGCCCCGCGCCCCGAGGGGAATACGAGCAGTACTTC.

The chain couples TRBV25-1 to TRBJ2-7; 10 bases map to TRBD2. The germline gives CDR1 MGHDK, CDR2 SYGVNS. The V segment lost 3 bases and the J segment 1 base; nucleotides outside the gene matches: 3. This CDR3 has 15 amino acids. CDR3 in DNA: TGTGCCAGCAGTGAGTGGACTAGCGGTTCCTACGAGCAGTACTTC. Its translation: CASSEWTSGSYEQYF.

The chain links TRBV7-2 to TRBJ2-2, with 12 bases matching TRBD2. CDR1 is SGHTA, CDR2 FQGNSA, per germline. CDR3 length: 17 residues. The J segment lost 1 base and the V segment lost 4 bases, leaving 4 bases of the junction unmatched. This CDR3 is CASSSKLAGGNTGELFF. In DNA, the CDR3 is TGTGCCAGCAGCTCCAAACTAGCGGGAGGGAACACCGGGGAGCTGTTTTTT.